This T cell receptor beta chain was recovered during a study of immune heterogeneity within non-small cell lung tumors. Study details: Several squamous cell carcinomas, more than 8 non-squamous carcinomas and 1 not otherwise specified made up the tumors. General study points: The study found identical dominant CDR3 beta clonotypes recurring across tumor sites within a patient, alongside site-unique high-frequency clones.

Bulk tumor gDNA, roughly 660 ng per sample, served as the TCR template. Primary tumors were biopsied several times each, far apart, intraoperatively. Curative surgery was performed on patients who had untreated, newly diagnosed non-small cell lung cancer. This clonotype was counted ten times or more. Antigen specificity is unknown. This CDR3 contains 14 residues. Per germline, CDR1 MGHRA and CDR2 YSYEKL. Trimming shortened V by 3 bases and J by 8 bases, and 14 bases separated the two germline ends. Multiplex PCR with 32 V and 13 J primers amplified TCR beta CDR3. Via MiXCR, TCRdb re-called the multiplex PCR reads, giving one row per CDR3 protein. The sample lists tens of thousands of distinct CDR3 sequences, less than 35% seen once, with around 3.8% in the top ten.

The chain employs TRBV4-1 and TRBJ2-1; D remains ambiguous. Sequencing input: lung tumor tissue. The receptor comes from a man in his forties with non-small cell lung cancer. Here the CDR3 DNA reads TGCGCCAGCAGCCATAGGGTAGCTCTCCATGAGCAGTTCTTC. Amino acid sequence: CASSHRVALHEQFF.